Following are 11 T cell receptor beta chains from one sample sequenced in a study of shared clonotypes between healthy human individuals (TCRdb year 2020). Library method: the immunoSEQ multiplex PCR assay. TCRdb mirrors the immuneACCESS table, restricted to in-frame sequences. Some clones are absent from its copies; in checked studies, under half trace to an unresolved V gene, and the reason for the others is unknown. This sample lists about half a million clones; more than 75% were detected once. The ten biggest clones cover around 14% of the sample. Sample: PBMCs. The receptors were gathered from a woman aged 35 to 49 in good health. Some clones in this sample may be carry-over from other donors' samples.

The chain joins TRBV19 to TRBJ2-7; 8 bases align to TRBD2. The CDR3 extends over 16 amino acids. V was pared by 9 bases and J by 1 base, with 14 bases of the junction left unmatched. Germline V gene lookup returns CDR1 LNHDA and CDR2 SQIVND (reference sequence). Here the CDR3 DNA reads TGTGCCAGCTCCCCGGGGGGGGCAGGGCCGTCCTACGAGCAGTACTTC. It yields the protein CASSPGGAGPSYEQYF.

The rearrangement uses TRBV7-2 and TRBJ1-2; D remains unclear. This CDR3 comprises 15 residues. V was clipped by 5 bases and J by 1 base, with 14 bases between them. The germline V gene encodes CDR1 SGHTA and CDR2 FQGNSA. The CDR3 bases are TGTGCCAGCAGCGCAGGACCTTGGGATAACTATGGCTACACCTTC. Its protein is CASSAGPWDNYGYTF. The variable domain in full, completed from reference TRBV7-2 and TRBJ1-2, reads GAGVSQSPSNKVTEKGKDVELRCDPISGHTALYWYRQSLGQGLEFLIYFQGNSAPDKSGLPSDRFSAERTGGSVSTLTIQRTQQEDSAVYLCASSAGPWDNYGYTFGSGTRLTVV.

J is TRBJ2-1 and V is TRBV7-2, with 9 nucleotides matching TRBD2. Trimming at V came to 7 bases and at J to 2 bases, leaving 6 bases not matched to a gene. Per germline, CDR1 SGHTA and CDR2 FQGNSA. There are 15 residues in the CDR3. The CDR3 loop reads CASTGRTSAYNEQFF. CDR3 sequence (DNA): TGTGCCAGCACTGGGCGGACTAGCGCCTACAATGAGCAGTTCTTC.

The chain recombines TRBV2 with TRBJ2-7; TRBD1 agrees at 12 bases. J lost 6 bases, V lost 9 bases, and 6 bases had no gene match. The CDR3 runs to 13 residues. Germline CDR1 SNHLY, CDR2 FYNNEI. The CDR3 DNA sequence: TGTGCCAGTAACCGGGACAGGGGGCTCGAGCAGTACTTC. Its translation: CASNRDRGLEQYF.

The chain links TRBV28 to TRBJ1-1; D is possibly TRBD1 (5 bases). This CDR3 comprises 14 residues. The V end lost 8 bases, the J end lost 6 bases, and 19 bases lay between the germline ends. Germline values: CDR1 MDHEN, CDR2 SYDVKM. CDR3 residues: CASGFGKWTPEAFF. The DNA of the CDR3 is TGTGCCAGCGGCTTCGGGAAGTGGACACCTGAAGCTTTCTTT.

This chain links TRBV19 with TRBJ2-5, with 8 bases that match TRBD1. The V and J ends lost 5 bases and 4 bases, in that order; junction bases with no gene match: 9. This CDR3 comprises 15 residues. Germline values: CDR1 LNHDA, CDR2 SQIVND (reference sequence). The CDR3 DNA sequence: TGTGCCAGTAGTTCGACAGGGGAGAAGGGAGAGACCCAGTACTTC. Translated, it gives CASSSTGEKGETQYF.

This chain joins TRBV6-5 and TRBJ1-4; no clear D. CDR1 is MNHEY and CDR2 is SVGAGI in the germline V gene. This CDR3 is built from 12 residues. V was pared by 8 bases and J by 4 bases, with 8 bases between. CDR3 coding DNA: TGTGCCAGCGGCTCGGGTAATGAAAAACTGTTTTTT. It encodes CASGSGNEKLFF.

The CDR3 region is CASSQGLDRTNYGYTF. As DNA, the CDR3 is TGTGCCAGCAGCCAGGGTCTAGACAGAACTAACTATGGCTACACCTTC. This rearrangement joins TRBV28 to TRBJ1-2; D might be TRBD1 (5 bases). The CDR3 is 16 residues long. Germline assignment: CDR1 MDHEN and CDR2 SYDVKM. V lost 6 bases and J lost 0, with 17 bases in between.

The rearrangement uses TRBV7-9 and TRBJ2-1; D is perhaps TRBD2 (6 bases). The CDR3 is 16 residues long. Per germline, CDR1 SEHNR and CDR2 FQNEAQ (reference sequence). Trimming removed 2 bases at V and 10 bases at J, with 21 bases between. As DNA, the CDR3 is TGTGCCAGCAGCTTACCGGGAGACGGAATGGGGTCCGAGCAGTTCTTC. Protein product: CASSLPGDGMGSEQFF.

The CDR3 loop reads CASSLDSGSFGELFF. CDR3 nucleotides: TGCGCCAGCAGTTTAGATAGCGGGAGTTTCGGGGAGCTGTTTTTT. This sequence joins TRBV10-2 and TRBJ2-2; 9 bases map to TRBD2. Germline CDR1 and CDR2: WSHSY and SAAADI. Germline trimming cut 5 bases from V and 7 bases from J; bases unmatched to any gene: 8. This CDR3 has 15 amino acids.

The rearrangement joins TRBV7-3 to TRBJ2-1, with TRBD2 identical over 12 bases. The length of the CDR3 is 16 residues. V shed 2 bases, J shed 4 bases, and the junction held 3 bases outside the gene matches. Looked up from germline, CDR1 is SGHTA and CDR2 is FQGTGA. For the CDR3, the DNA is TGTGCCAGCAGCTTAGTCCTAGCGGGAGGGTACAATGAGCAGTTCTTC. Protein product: CASSLVLAGGYNEQFF. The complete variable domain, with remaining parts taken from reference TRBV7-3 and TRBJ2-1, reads GAGVSQTPSNKVTEKGKYVELRCDPISGHTALYWYRQSLGQGPEFLIYFQGTGAADDSGLPNDRFFAVRPEGSVSTLKIQRTERGDSAVYLCASSLVLAGGYNEQFFGPGTRLTVL.